This T cell receptor (beta chain) was found in a study of blood T cell repertoires in COVID-19. On the study more broadly: Italy, Spain and the United States were the sources of the convalescent and acute COVID-19 samples. In each case, the material was cDNA or gDNA derived from T cells, B-cell-depleted T cells, or PBMCs.

Source study methods: Amplification with reference gene primers provided the estimates of nucleated cell counts. Profiled with immunoSEQ multiplex PCR; TCRdb holds only in-frame clones, not every one. V, J and clone size derive from that table, while D and trimming were established from the DNA sequence. The data hold more than 100,000 clones, with over 75% observed a single time. This CDR3 has 15 residues. V was shortened by 2 bases and J by 2 bases, with 12 bases between the two germline ends. CDR1 is MDHEN and CDR2 is SYDVKM in the germline V gene. The sample was peripheral blood. The gene calls are TRBV28 and TRBJ1-1; D may be TRBD1 (6 bases). This TCR was recovered from a woman between 55 and 75 years old with acute or convalescent COVID-19. This CDR3 is CASSLPWTVNTEAFF. CDR3 nucleotides: TGTGCCAGCAGTTTACCCTGGACAGTTAACACTGAAGCTTTCTTT. Full variable domain (outside the CDR3, taken from reference TRBV28 and TRBJ1-1): DVKVTQSSRYLVKRTGEKVFLECVQDMDHENMFWYRQDPGLGLRLIYFSYDVKMKEKGDIPEGYSVSREKKERFSLILESASTNQTSMYLCASSLPWTVNTEAFFGQGTRLTVV.